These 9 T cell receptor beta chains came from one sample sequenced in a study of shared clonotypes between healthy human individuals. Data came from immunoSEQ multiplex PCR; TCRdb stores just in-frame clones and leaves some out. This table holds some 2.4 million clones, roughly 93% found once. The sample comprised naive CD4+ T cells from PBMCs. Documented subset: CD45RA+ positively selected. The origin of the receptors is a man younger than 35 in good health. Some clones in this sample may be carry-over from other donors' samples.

The CDR3 is CASSSFPGVTEAFF. CDR3 nucleotide sequence: TGCGCCAGCAGCTCTTTTCCAGGGGTCACTGAAGCTTTCTTT. This sequence joins TRBV5-1 and TRBJ1-1; perhaps TRBD1 as D (6 bases). The CDR3 is 14 residues long. The V gene lost 3 bases and the J gene lost 4 bases, with 13 bases spanning the gap. Germline-derived CDR1 and CDR2 are SGHRS and YFSETQ.

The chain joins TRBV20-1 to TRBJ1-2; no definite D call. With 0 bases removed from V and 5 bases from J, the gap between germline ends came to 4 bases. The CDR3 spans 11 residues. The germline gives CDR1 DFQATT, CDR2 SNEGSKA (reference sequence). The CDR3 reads CSARDRYGYTF. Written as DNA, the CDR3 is TGCAGTGCTAGAGATAGGTATGGCTACACCTTC.

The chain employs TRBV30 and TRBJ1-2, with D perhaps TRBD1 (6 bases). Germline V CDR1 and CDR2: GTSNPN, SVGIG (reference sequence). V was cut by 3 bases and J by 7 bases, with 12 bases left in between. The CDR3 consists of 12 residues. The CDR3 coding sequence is TGTGCCTGGAGCCCCACAGGGTTTGGCTACACCTTC. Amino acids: CAWSPTGFGYTF.

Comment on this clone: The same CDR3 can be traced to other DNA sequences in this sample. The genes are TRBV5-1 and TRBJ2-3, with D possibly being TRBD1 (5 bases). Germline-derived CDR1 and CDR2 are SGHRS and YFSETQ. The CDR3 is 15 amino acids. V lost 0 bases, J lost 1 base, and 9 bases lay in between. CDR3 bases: TGCGCCAGCAGCTTGGTAGGGGAACGCACAGATACGCAGTATTTT. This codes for CASSLVGERTDTQYF.

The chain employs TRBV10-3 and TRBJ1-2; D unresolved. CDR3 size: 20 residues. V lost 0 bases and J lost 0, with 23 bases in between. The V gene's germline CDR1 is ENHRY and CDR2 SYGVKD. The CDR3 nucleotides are TGTGCCATCAGTGAGTCGTTGTCGCTCCCCTGGACCGTCACTAACTATGGCTACACCTTC. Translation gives CAISESLSLPWTVTNYGYTF.

CDR3 DNA: TGTGCCAGCAGCTTGGGCCAGATCTCGAACACTGAAGCTTTCTTT. It specifies CASSLGQISNTEAFF. This rearrangement joins TRBV5-6 to TRBJ1-1; no clear D gene. The CDR3 loop spans 15 amino acids. With 0 bases removed from V and 1 base from J, the gap between germline ends came to 10 bases. CDR1 is SGHDT, CDR2 YYEEEE, per germline.

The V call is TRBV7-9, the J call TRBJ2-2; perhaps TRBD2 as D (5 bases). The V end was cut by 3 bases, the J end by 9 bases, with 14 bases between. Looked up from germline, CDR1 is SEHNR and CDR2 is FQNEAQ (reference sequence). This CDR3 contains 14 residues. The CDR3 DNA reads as TGTGCCAGCAGCTTTATCGCGTCGGGGAGGGAGCTGTTTTTT. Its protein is CASSFIASGRELFF.

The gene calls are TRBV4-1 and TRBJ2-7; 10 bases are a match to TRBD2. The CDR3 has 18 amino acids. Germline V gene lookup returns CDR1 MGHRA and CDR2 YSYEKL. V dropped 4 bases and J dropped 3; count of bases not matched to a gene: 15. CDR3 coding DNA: TGCGCCAGCAGCCGCAGTCGCGGGAGCGGGAGGGATAGCTACGAGCAGTACTTC. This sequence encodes CASSRSRGSGRDSYEQYF.

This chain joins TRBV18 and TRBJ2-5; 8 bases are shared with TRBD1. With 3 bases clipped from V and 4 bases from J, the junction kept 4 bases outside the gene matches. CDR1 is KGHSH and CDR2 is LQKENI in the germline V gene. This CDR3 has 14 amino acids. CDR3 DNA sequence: TGTGCCAGCTCACCGGCAGGGGGCCCAGAGACCCAGTACTTC. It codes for CASSPAGGPETQYF. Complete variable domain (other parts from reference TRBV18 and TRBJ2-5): NAGVMQNPRHLVRRRGQEARLRCSPMKGHSHVYWYRQLPEEGLKFMVYLQKENIIDESGMPKERFSAEFPKEGPSILRIQQVVRGDSAAYFCASSPAGGPETQYFGPGTRLLVL.